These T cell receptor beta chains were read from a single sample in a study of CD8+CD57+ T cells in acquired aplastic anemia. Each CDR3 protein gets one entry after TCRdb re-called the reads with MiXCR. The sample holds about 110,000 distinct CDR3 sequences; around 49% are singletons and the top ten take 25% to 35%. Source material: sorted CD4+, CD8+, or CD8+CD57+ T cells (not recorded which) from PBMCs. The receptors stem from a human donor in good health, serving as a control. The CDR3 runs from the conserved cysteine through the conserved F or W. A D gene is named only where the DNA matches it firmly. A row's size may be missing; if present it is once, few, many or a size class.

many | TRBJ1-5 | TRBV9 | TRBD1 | TGTGCCAGCAGCCCCGACAGGGGATATCAGCCCCAGCATTTT | CASSPDRGYQPQHF
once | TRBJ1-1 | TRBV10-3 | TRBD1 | TGTGCCATCAGACAGGGGGTGGGCACTGAAGCTTTCTTT | CAIRQGVGTEAFF
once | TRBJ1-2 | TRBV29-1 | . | TGCAGCGTTGAGCCCGGGTGGGGCTACACCTTC | CSVEPGWGYTF
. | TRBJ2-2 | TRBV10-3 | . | TGTGCCATCAGTGACCGAGACACCGGGGAGCTGTTTTTT | CAISDRDTGELFF
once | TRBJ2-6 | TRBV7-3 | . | TGTGCCAGCAGCTTAACGTTACGGTCCGGGGCCAACGTCCTGACTTTC | CASSLTLRSGANVLTF
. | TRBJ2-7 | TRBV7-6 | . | TGTGCCAGCAGCTTAGGGTCAGGGACCTACGAGCAGTACTTC | CASSLGSGTYEQYF
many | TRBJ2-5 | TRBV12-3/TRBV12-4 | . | TGTGCCAGCGGGGATACAGGGTTCCAAGAGACCCAGTACTTC | CASGDTGFQETQYF
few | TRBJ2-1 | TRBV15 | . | TGTGCCACCAGCCCTACCGGGCCGTACAATGAGCAGTTCTTC | CATSPTGPYNEQFF
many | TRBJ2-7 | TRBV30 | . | TGTGCCTGGACCGGGACACTAGACTACGAGCAGTACTTC | CAWTGTLDYEQYF
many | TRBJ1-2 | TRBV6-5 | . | TGTGCCAGCAGTTACTCATCCATCTATGGCTACACCTTC | CASSYSSIYGYTF